This T cell receptor beta chain was identified in a study of blood T cell repertoires in COVID-19. About the study: Some COVID-19 samples were acute and others convalescent; all came from the United States, Italy and Spain.

Measured with immunoSEQ multiplex PCR; TCRdb has only the in-frame clones, and not every one. The sample lists about 74,000 clones; around 88% were seen once. The clonotype originates from a woman of 80 years or more with acute or convalescent COVID-19. Material for sequencing was peripheral blood.

The CDR3 sequence is CASSPTSGRTDTQYF. As DNA, the CDR3 is TGCGCCAGCAGCCCCACTAGCGGGAGAACAGATACGCAGTATTTT. This chain connects TRBV5-1 to TRBJ2-3; 11 bases are a match to TRBD2. This CDR3 region has 15 residues. With 4 bases clipped from V and 3 bases from J, the junction kept 4 bases outside the gene matches. The germline V gene has CDR1 SGHRS and CDR2 YFSETQ.